The clone carrying this TCR beta chain turned up a few times. The target antigen is unknown. From the RT-PCR reads, TCRdb called clonotypes with MiXCR, one entry per CDR3 protein. The top ten hold around 6.5% of the sample, which has 650,000 to 850,000 distinct CDR3 sequences, over 11% seen once. J was trimmed by 1 base and V by 3 bases; bases with no gene match: 7. The CDR3 sequence is 18 residues long. Germline-derived CDR1 and CDR2 are LGHNT and FRNRAP. This record comes from a study of response to subunit inactivated influenza vaccine. Study-level findings and limits: T cells newly recruited by each seasonal influenza vaccination are few, the authors suggested.

This TCR was recovered from a man in his fifties who received an inactivated influenza vaccine. The material was PBMCs from blood, obtained approximately 15 days before vaccination. J is TRBJ2-2 and V is TRBV12-5; 11 bases are a match to TRBD2. CDR3: CASGFGTSGPLNTGELFF. CDR3 in DNA: TGTGCTAGTGGTTTCGGGACTAGCGGTCCGTTGAACACCGGGGAGCTGTTTTTT.